There are a few counts of the clone carrying this T cell receptor beta chain. Antigen unknown. This CDR3 region has 15 residues. Germline CDR1 reads SGHVS; CDR2 reads FNYEAQ. Trimming pared 8 bases from V and 2 bases from J, leaving 15 bases between. TCRdb fed the 5' RACE reads into MiXCR, producing one record per CDR3 protein. The repertoire holds 400,000 or so distinct CDR3 sequences, with 11% as singletons. The record originates from a study of T cells after yellow fever vaccination. Whole-study results and caveats: It was the secondary response that reached its peak faster, day 5 versus 15, but it was weaker. Abundant clonotypes from the bulk population could get into FACS-sorted repertoires as contaminants. Post-booster reappearance was seen for most primary-vaccination clones (96% CD4, 80% to 90% CD8).

The receptor was isolated from a man aged 18 to 29 who received the YFV17D yellow fever vaccine. This sequence joins TRBV7-6 and TRBJ2-2, with D possibly TRBD2 on 5 matching bases. The sample here was PBMCs, taken on the day of the first yellow fever vaccination. The DNA of the CDR3 is TGTGCCAGCTCCCCGGGGTGGTCTAACACCGGGGAGCTGTTTTTT. This gives the protein CASSPGWSNTGELFF.